One and the same sample provided the 19 T cell receptor beta chains below, sequenced in a study of T cell changes during pregnancy in multiple sclerosis (dated by TCRdb to about 2019). Receptors were amplified or captured by the immunoSEQ multiplex PCR assay. TCRdb took this table from immuneACCESS and kept in-frame rearrangements with V and J called. Such tables lack part of the clones; where checked against another copy, unresolved V genes explain under half of the gap, and the rest is unexplained. The sample has approximately 73,000 clones on record, around 94% of them singletons. The top ten clones comprise around 0.2% of the sample. The sequences come from CD4+ T cells from peripheral blood mononuclear cells, collected before pregnancy. The source of these receptors is a female donor with multiple sclerosis, enrolled in a pregnancy study.

The rearrangement uses TRBV6-5 and TRBJ1-1, with 8 bases lining up with TRBD1. V lost 5 bases and J lost 6; bases outside the gene matches: 8. The CDR3 extends over 14 amino acids. CDR1 is MNHEY, CDR2 SVGAGI, per germline. The CDR3 DNA reads as TGTGCCAGCAGTCGCCGGACAGGGCGGGCTGAAGCTTTCTTT. It yields the protein CASSRRTGRAEAFF.

The chain combines TRBV13 with TRBJ1-2; TRBD1 matches at 8 bases. The ends lost 0 bases at V and 7 bases at J; junction bases unmatched: 10. Germline lookup yields CDR1 PRHDT and CDR2 FYEKMQ (reference sequence). The CDR3 sequence is 16 residues long. The CDR3 nucleotides are TGTGCCAGCAGCTTAGGCCCGCGGGACAGGTTGGGTGGCTACACCTTC. Residues: CASSLGPRDRLGGYTF.

The chain combines TRBV27 with TRBJ1-2; TRBD1 matches at 9 bases. The trim removed 4 bases at V and 4 bases at J, leaving 7 bases unmatched. The germline V gene encodes CDR1 MNHEY and CDR2 SMNVEV (reference sequence). The CDR3 has 15 amino acids. CDR3 in amino acids: CASSYKGQGGYGYTF. The CDR3 DNA is TGTGCCAGCAGTTACAAGGGACAGGGAGGCTATGGCTACACCTTC.

The chain links TRBV18 to TRBJ1-6; D is unclear. The CDR3 is 14 amino acids. Trimming removed 4 bases at V and 0 bases at J, with 4 bases between. CDR1 and CDR2 from the germline V gene are KGHSH and LQKENI. For the CDR3, the DNA is TGTGCCAGCTCACTTAGCTCCTATAATTCACCCCTCCACTTT. The encoded protein is CASSLSSYNSPLHF.

V is TRBV5-1 and J is TRBJ1-2, with a weak D call TRBD1 (5 bases). This CDR3 contains 14 residues. CDR1 SGHRS and CDR2 YFSETQ come from the germline V gene. Trimming took off 1 base at V and 8 bases at J, with 15 bases between the two ends. The DNA for the CDR3 is TGCGCCAGCAGCTTGCGGCAGGGCCTTTCGGGCTACACCTTC. It yields the protein CASSLRQGLSGYTF.

CDR3 sequence reads: CASSINPGGGYADTQYF. The CDR3 coding sequence is TGTGCCAGTAGTATTAACCCAGGGGGCGGGTATGCAGATACGCAGTATTTT. The chain uses TRBV19 and TRBJ2-3; 8 nucleotides align to TRBD1. With 3 bases clipped from V and 4 bases from J, the junction kept 12 bases outside the gene matches. The CDR3 spans 17 residues. Germline CDR1 reads LNHDA; CDR2 reads SQIVND (reference sequence). Complete variable domain (other parts from reference TRBV19 and TRBJ2-3): DGGITQSPKYLFRKEGQNVTLSCEQNLNHDAMYWYRQDPGQGLRLIYYSQIVNDFQKGDIAEGYSVSREKKESFPLTVTSAQKNPTAFYLCASSINPGGGYADTQYFGPGTRLTVL.

A few counts support this clone. The V gene is TRBV6-6, the J gene TRBJ1-5, with D possibly matching TRBD1 (5 bases). CDR3 length: 16 amino acids. Trimming pared 1 base from V and 13 bases from J, leaving 23 bases between. Germline assignment: CDR1 MNHNY and CDR2 SVGAGI (reference sequence). CDR3 in DNA: TGTGCCAGCAGTTACTATGCGGGGCAGGCCCCGGTGGTGCAGCATTTT. This gives the protein CASSYYAGQAPVVQHF.

The chain employs TRBV6-5 and TRBJ2-7, with TRBD1 identical over 8 bases. With 8 bases clipped from V and 3 bases from J, the junction kept 9 bases outside the gene matches. Germline V gene sequence: CDR1 MNHEY, CDR2 SVGAGI. CDR3 length: 14 residues. CDR3 protein: CASRPGQVLYEQYF. CDR3 in DNA: TGTGCCAGCCGACCGGGACAGGTACTCTACGAGCAGTACTTC.

This clone showed up just a few times. The CDR3 is CAAGERGYTF. The CDR3 DNA reads as TGTGCCGCAGGGGAGCGTGGCTACACCTTC. The genes are TRBV28 and TRBJ1-2, with TRBD1 as a possible D gene (6 bases). This CDR3 is built from 10 residues. Looked up from germline, CDR1 is MDHEN and CDR2 is SYDVKM. With 11 bases removed from V and 7 bases from J, the gap between germline ends came to 11 bases.

This rearrangement joins TRBV13 to TRBJ2-1; no reliable D call. This CDR3 contains 14 residues. V was trimmed by 2 bases and J by 3 bases, leaving 8 bases between them. CDR1 PRHDT and CDR2 FYEKMQ come from the germline V gene (reference sequence). The CDR3 reads CASSLHAVYNEQFF. The CDR3, as DNA: TGTGCCAGCAGCTTACACGCAGTCTACAATGAGCAGTTCTTC.

The chain joins TRBV19 to TRBJ2-7; TRBD1 agrees at 7 bases. CDR1 LNHDA and CDR2 SQIVND come from the germline V gene (reference sequence). V gave up 3 bases and J gave up 2 bases; unmatched junction bases: 10. This CDR3 comprises 16 residues. CDR3 residues: CASSIPRQGNTYEQYF. CDR3 nucleotides: TGTGCCAGTAGTATCCCGCGACAGGGTAACACCTACGAGCAGTACTTC.

The V and J genes are TRBV19 and TRBJ2-1; 9 nucleotides line up with TRBD2. The CDR3 totals 13 residues. Germline V gives CDR1 LNHDA, CDR2 SQIVND (reference sequence). V dropped 9 bases and J dropped 9; count of bases not matched to a gene: 9. The chain's CDR3 is CARTSGNVGEQFF. The CDR3 bases are TGTGCCAGGACTAGCGGCAACGTAGGTGAGCAGTTCTTC.

The chain carries TRBV5-1 and TRBJ2-1; 15 bases line up with TRBD2. The junction had 5 bases not matched to a gene; V was cut back by 4 bases and J by 9 bases. CDR3 length equals 15 residues. Germline lookup yields CDR1 SGHRS and CDR2 YFSETQ. CDR3 sequence: CASSTGLAGGVEQFF. In nucleotides, the CDR3 is TGCGCCAGCAGCACCGGACTAGCGGGGGGGGTTGAGCAGTTCTTC.

The gene calls are TRBV5-4 and TRBJ1-2; D gene unclear. Germline-derived CDR1 and CDR2 are SGHNT and YYREEE (reference sequence). This CDR3 has 12 amino acids. The V end lost 0 bases, the J end lost 6 bases, and 6 bases lay between the germline ends. The CDR3 reads CASSLGSNGYTF. DNA of the CDR3: TGTGCCAGCAGCTTGGGGAGCAATGGCTACACCTTC.

This clone was recorded once. V and J are TRBV21-1 and TRBJ1-2; no DNA check was done on the table's D call, TRBD1. TRBV21-1 is marked as a pseudogene. This CDR3 is built from 11 residues. CDR3 sequence (DNA): TGTGCCACCAGGTACAGGACTGGCTACACCTTC. Protein: CATRYRTGYTF.

The V call is TRBV28, the J call TRBJ1-5; D unresolved. The CDR3 runs to 15 residues. V lost 2 bases, J lost 3 bases, and 11 bases lay in between. Germline CDR1 MDHEN, CDR2 SYDVKM. The CDR3 bases are TGTGCCAGCAGTTTACAGACGGACTCCAATCAGCCCCAGCATTTT. Protein sequence: CASSLQTDSNQPQHF.

A few counts support this clone. The chain carries TRBV19 and TRBJ1-5, with 8 nucleotides matching TRBD1. In germline, CDR1 is LNHDA, CDR2 SQIVND (reference sequence). The junction had 3 bases not matched to a gene; V was cut back by 4 bases and J by 4 bases. This CDR3 has 14 residues. The CDR3 loop is CASSTRTGNQPQHF. In DNA, the CDR3 is TGTGCCAGTAGTACGCGGACAGGGAATCAGCCCCAGCATTTT. Full variable domain (missing parts from reference TRBV19 and TRBJ1-5): DGGITQSPKYLFRKEGQNVTLSCEQNLNHDAMYWYRQDPGQGLRLIYYSQIVNDFQKGDIAEGYSVSREKKESFPLTVTSAQKNPTAFYLCASSTRTGNQPQHFGDGTRLSIL.

The chain has TRBV30 and TRBJ2-7, with D possibly TRBD1 on 5 matching bases. Trimming cost V 0 bases and J 3 bases, with 9 bases left between them. Germline CDR1 and CDR2: GTSNPN and SVGIG (reference sequence). The CDR3 extends over 13 amino acids. CDR3 loop: CAWSVVRGYEQYF. For the CDR3, the DNA is TGTGCCTGGAGTGTCGTAAGGGGCTACGAGCAGTACTTC.

The V and J genes are TRBV30 and TRBJ1-1; 7 nucleotides agree with TRBD1. V lost 2 bases and J lost 1; bases outside the gene matches: 1. In germline, CDR1 is GTSNPN, CDR2 SVGIG (reference sequence). The CDR3 runs 13 residues. The CDR3 DNA reads TGTGCCTGGAGTAGGACAGGGAACACTGAAGCTTTCTTT. Protein sequence: CAWSRTGNTEAFF.